This T cell receptor (beta chain) was documented in a study of T-cell reconstitution after alpha-beta-depleted transplantation in children (dated by TCRdb to the mid-2010s). Notes on the research overall: Using TCR repertoire profiling, the study quantitatively followed how T-cell immune reconstitution unfolded in children after TCRalphabeta/CD19-depleted allogeneic hematopoietic cell transplantation.

The paper's findings and limits, for the study overall: Over the following months the frequencies of hyperexpanded clones went down, and after one year T-cell counts and TCRbeta diversity were mostly credited to newly produced T cells. In some patients, the high TCRbeta diversity seen at day 60 was put down to recipient T cells and intrathymic progenitors that had survived conditioning. The apparently early recovery of alphabetaT-cell counts about two months after transplant reportedly depended on only several hundred rapidly expanded clones that came from non-depleted graft cells.

Library construction relied on PCR. TCRdb lists the instrument as Illumina HiSeq 2500. Molecular barcoding was employed in the preparation of TCR libraries, with unique molecular identifiers being used to normalize TCRbeta repertoire quantification. Using fastp trimming at Q25 and MiXCR clonotype assembly, TCRdb reanalyzed the public sequencing data and kept in-frame beta chains. Every entry covers one CDR3 protein and lists the most common genes and DNA from its rows. A total of a few hundred thousand distinct CDR3 sequences appear in this sample, approximately 6.9% of them only once. The ten largest make up 5.5% of the sample. The V end loses 2 bases and the J end loses 3 bases, and a stretch of 14 bases separates them. CDR1 SGHRS and CDR2 YFSETQ are derived from the germline V gene. The CDR3 spans 15 residues, from the cysteine through the phenylalanine. Here the CDR3 DNA is all that survives: 45 bases in frame from base 1.

This clonotype was observed at least ten times. The clone's antigen remains unknown. No much larger clone is present one base from it, and per-base qualities are unavailable. In light of the paper, this sample's treatment or condition label describes: allogeneic hematopoietic cell transplantation with graft depleted of TCRalphabeta T cells and CD19 B cells. TCRalphabeta/CD19-depleted allogeneic hematopoietic cell grafts were given to the transplant recipients, all of whom were children. This sequence uses TRBV5-1 and TRBJ2-5, with TRBD1 as a weak D call on 6 bases. The clonotype was recovered from a boy between 2 and 10 years old with acute lymphoblastic leukemia, due to receive a stem cell transplant. The sequences come from PBMCs, collected before TCRalphabeta/CD19-depleted stem cell transplant. The DNA reads as follows: TGCGCCAGCAGCTTACAGGGAGCGCAAGAAGAGACCCAGTACTTC. It codes for CASSLQGAQEETQYF.